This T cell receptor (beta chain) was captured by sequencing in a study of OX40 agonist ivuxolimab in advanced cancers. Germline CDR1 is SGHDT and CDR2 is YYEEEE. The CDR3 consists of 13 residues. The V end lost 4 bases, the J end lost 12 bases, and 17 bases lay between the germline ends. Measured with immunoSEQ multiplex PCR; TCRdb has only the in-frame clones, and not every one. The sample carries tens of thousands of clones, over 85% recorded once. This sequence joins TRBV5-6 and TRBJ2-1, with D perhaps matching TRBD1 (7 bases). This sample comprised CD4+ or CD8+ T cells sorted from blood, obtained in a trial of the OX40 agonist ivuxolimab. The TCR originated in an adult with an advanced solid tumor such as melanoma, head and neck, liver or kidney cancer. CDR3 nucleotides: TGTGCCAGCAGCAGAATCCAGGGGGGTGGGCAGTTCTTC. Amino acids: CASSRIQGGGQFF.